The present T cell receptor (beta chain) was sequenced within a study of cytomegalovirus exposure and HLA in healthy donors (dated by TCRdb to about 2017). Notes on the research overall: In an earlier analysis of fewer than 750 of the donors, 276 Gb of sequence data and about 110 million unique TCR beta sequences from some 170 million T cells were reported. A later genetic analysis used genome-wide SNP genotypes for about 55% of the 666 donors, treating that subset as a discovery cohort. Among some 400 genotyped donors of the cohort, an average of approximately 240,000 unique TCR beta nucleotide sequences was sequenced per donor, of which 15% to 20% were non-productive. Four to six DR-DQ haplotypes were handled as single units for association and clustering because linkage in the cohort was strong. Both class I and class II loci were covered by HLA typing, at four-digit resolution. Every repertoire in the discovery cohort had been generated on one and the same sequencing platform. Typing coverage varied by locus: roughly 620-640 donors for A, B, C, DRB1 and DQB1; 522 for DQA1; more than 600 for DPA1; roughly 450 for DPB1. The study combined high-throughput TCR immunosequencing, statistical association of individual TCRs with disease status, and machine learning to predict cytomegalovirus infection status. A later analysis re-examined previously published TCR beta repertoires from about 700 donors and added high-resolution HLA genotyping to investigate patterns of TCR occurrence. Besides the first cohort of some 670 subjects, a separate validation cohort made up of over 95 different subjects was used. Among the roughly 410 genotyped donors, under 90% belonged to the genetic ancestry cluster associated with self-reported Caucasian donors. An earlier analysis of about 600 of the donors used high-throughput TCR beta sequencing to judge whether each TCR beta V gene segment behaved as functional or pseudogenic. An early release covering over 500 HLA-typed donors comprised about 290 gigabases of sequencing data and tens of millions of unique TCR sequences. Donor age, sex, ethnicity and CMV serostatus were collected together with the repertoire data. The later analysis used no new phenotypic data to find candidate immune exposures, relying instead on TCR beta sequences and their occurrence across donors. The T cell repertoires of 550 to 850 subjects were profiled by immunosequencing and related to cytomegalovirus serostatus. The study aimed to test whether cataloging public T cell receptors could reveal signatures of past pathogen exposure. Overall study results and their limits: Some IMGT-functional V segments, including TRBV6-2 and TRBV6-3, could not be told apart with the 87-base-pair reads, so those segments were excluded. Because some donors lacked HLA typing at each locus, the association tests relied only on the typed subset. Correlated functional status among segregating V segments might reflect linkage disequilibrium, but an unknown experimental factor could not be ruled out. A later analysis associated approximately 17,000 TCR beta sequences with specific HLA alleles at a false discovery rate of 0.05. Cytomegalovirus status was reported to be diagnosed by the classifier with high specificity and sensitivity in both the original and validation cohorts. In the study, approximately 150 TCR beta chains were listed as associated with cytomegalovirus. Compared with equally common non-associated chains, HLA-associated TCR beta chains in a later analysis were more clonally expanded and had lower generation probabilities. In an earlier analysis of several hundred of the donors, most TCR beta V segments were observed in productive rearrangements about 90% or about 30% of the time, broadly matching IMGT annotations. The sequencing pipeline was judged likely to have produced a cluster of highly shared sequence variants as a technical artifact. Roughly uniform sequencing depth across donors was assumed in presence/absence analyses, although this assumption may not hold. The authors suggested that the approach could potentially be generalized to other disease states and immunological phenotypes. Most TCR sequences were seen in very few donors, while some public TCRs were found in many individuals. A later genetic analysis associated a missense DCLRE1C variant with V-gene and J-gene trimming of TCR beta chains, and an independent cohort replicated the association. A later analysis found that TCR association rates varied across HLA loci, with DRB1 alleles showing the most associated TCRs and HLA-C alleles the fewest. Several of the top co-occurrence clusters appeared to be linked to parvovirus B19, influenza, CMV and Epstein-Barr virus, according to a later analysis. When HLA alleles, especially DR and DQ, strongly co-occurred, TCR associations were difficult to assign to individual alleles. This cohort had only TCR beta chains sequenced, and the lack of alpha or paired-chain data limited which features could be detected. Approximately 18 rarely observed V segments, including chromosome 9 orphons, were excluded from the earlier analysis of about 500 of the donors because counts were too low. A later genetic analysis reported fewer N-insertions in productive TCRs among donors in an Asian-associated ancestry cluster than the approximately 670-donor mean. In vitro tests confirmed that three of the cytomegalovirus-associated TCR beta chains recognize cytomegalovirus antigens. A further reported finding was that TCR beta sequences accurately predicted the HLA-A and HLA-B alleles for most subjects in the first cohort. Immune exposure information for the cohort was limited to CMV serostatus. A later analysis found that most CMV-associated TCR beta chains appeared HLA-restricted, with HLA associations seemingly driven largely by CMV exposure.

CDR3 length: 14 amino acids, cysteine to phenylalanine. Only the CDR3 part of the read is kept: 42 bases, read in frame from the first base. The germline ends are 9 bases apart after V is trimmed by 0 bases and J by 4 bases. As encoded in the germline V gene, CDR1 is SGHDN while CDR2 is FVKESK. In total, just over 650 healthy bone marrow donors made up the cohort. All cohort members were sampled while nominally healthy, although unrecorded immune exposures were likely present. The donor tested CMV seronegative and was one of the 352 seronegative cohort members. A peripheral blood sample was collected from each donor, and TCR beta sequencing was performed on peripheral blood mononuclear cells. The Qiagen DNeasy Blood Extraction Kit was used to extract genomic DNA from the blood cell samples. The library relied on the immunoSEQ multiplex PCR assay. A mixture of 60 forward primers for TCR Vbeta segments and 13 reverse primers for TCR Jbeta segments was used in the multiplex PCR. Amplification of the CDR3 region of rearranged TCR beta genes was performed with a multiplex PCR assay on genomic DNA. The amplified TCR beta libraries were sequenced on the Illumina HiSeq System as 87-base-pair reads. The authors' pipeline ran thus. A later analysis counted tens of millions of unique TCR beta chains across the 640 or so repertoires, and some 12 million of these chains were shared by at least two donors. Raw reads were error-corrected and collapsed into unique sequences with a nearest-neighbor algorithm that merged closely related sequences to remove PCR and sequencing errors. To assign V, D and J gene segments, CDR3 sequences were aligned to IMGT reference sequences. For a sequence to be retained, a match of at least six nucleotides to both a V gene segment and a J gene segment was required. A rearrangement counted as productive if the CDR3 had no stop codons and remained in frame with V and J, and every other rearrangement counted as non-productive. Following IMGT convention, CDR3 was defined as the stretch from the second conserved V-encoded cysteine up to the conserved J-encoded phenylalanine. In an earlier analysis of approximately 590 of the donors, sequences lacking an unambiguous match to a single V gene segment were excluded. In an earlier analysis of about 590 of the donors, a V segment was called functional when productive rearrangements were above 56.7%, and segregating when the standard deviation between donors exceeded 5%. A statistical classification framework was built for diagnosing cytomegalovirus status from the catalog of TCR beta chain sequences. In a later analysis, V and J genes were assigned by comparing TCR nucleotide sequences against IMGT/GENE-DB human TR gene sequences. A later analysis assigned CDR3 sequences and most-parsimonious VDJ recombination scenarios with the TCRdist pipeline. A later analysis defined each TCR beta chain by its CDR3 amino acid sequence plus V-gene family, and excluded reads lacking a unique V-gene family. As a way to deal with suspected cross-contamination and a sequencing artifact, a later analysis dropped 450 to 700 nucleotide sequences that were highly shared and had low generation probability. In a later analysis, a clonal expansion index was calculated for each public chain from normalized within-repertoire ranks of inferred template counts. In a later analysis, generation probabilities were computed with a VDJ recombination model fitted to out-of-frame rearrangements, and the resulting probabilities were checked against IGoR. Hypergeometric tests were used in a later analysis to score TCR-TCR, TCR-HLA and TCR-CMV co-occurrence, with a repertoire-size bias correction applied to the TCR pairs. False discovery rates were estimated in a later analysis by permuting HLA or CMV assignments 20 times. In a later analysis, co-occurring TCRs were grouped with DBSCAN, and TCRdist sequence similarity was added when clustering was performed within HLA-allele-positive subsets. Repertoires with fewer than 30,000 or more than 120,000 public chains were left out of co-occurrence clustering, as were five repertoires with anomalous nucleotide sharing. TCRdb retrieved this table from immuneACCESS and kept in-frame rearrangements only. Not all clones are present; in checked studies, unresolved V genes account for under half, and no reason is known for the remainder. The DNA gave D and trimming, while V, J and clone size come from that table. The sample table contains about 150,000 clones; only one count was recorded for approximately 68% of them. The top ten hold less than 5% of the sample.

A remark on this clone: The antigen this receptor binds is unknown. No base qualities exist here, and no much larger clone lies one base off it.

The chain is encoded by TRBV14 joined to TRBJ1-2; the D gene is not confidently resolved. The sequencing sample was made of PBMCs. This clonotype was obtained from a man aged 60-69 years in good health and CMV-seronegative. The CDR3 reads CASSQELGAYGYTF. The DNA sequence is TGTGCCAGCAGCCAAGAACTAGGTGCCTATGGCTACACCTTC.